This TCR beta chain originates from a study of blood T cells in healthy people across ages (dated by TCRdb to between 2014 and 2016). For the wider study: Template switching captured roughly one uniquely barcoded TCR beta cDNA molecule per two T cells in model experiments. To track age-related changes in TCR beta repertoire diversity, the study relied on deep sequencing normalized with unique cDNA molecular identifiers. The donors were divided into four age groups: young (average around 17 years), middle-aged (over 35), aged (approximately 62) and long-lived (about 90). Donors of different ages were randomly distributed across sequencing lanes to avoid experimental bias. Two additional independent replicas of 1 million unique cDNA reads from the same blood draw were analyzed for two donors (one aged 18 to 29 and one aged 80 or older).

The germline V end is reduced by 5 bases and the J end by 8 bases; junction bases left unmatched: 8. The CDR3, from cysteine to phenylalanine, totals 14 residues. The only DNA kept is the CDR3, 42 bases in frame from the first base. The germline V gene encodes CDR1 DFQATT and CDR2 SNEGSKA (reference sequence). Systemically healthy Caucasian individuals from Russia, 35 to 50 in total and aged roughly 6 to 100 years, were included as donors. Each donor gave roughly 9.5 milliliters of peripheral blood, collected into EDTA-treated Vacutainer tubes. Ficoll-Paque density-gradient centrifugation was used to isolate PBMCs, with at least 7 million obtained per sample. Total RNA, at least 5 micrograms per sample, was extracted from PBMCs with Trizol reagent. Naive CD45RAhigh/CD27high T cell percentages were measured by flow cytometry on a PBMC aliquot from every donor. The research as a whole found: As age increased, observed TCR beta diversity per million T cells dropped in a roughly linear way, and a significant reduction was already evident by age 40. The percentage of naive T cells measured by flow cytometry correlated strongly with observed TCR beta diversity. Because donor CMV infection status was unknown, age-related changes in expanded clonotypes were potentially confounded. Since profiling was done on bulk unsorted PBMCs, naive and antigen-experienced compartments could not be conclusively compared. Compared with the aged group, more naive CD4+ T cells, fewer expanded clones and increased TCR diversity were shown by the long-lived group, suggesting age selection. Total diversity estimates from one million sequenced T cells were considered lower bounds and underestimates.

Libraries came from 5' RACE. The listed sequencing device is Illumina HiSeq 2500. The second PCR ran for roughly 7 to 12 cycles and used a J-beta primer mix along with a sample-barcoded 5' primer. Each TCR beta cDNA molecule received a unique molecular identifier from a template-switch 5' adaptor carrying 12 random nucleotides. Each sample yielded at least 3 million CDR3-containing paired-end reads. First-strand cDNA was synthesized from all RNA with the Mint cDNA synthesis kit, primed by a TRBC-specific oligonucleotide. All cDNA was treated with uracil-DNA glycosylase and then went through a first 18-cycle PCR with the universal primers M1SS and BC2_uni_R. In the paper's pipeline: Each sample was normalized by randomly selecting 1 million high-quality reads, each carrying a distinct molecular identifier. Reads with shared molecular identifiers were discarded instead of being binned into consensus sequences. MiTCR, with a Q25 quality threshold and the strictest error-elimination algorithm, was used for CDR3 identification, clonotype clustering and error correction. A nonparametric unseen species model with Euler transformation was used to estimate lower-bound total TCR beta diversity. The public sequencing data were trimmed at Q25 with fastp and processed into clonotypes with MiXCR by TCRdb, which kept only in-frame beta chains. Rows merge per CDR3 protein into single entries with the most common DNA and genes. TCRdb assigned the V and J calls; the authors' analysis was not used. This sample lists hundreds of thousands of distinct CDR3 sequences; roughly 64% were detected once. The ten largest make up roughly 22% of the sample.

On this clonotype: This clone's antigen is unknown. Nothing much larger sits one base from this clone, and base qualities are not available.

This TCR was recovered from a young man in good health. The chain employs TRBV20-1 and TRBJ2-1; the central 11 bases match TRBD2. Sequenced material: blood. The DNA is TGCAGTGCTTTTACCGGGACTAGCGGCGATGAGCAGTTCTTC. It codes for CSAFTGTSGDEQFF.